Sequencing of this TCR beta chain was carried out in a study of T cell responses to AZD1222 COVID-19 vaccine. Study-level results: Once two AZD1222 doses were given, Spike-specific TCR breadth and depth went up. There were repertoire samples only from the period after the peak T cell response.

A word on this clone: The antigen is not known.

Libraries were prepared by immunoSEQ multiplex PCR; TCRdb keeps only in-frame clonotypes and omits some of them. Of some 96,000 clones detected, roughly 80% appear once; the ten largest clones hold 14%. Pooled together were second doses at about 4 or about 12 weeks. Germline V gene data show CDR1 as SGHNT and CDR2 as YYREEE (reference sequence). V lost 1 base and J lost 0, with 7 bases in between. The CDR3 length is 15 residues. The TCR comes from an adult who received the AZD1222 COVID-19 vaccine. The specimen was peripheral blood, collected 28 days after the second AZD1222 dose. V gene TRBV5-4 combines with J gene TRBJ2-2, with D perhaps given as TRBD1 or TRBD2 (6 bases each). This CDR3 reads CASSLRGANTGELFF. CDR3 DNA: TGTGCCAGCAGCTTGAGGGGGGCGAACACCGGGGAGCTGTTTTTT.